The T cell receptor (beta chain) under discussion was sequenced for a study of blood T cell repertoires in COVID-19. The participants were between roughly 18 and 89 years old and came from roughly 24 US areas. Membership in each cohort depended on participant-reported clinical history. The repertoire was sequenced with immunoSEQ multiplex PCR; TCRdb's copy has only in-frame clones and lacks some. The sample gives hundreds of thousands of clones, 85% to 90% of which show up once; approximately 9.3% is in the top ten. Trimming took off 3 bases at V and 5 bases at J, with 14 bases between the two ends. This CDR3 is built from 14 residues. Germline CDR1 is SGDLS and CDR2 is YYNGEE.

Specimen: PBMCs or T cells enriched from blood (not recorded which). The chain recombines TRBV9 with TRBJ1-1; D gene uncertain. This receptor was identified in a woman in her forties or fifties who had recovered from COVID-19. The CDR3 DNA sequence: TGTGCCAGCAGCGCCTCCGGGTCAAGGACTGAAGCTTTCTTT. It encodes CASSASGSRTEAFF.